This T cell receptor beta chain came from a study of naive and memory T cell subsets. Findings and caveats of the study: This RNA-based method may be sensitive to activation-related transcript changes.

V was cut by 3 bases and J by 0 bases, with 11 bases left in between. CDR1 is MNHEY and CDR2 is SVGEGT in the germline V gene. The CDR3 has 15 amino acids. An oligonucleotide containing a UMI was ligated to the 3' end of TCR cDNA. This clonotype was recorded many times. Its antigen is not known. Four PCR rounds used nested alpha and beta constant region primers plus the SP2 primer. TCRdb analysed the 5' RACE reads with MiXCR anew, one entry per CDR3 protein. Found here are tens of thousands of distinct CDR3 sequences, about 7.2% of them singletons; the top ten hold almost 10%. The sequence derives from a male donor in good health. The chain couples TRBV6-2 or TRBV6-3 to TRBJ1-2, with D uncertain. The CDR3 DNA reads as TGTGCCAGCAGTTATTTGGCCAGCTCTAACTATGGCTACACCTTC. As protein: CASSYLASSNYGYTF.